The 26 T cell receptor beta chains below all came from one sample that was sequenced in a study of vaccination effects on CD4 cells after COVID-19. These receptors lack a known antigen. Here immunoSEQ multiplex PCR was the method, and the copy in TCRdb shows in-frame clones only, minus some. The sample gives about 48,000 clones, over 60% of which show up once; about 15% is in the top ten. Antigen-specific CD4+ T cells were first expanded with viral peptide pools by the ViraFEST assay and only then sequenced. Isolation of CD4+ T cells took place after approximately 10 days of culture. Either the mRNA-1273 or the BNT162b2 vaccine was given to participants as two doses. The sequences come from CD4+ T cells from PBMCs cultured with HCoV-OC43 spike peptides, collected after COVID-19 vaccination. Subset in this sample: HCoV-OC43 spike overlapping peptide pool stimulation. The receptors were gathered from a human donor who received a COVID-19 vaccine.

The chain uses TRBV3-1 (or the pseudogene TRBV3-2) and TRBJ1-4; 7 bases align to TRBD1. Trimming removed 3 bases from V and 11 bases from J; junction bases left unmatched: 6. In germline, CDR1 is LGHDT, CDR2 YNNKEL (reference sequence). The CDR3 length is 13 residues. This CDR3 is CASSHLQGLKLFF. CDR3 DNA: TGTGCCAGCAGCCATCTACAGGGGCTGAAACTGTTTTTT.

This chain uses TRBV5-5 with TRBJ1-5; TRBD1 matches at 7 bases. CDR1 and CDR2 (germline): SGHKS, YYEKEE (reference sequence). The CDR3 loop spans 17 amino acids. The V and J ends lost 3 bases and 3 bases, in that order; junction bases with no gene match: 12. CDR3 loop: CASSSRTGEGFNQPQHF. Here the CDR3 DNA reads TGTGCCAGCAGCTCCAGAACAGGGGAGGGCTTCAATCAGCCCCAGCATTTT.

V usage is TRBV2 and J usage is TRBJ1-2; D gene unclear. The CDR3 length is 12 residues. The germline V gene has CDR1 SNHLY and CDR2 FYNNEI. The ends were cut back, 5 bases at V and 7 bases at J, with 11 bases in the middle. CDR3 DNA sequence: TGTGCCAGCAGTTTGGACGAAAGTGGCTACACCTTC. It codes for CASSLDESGYTF. Together with reference TRBV2 and TRBJ1-2, the CDR3 gives the full variable domain: EPEVTQTPSHQVTQMGQEVILRCVPISNHLYFYWYRQILGQKVEFLVSFYNNEISEKSEIFDDQFSVERPDGSNFTLKIRSTKLEDSAMYFCASSLDESGYTFGSGTRLTVV.

This clone was counted a single time. The chain uses TRBV7-8 and TRBJ2-2; a possible D gene is TRBD1 (6 bases). This CDR3 is 15 amino acids long. V lost 4 bases and J 4 bases, leaving 13 bases between the germline ends. Germline V gene data show CDR1 as SGHVS and CDR2 as FQNEAQ. The CDR3 loop reads CASSSQGPLTGELFF. CDR3 nucleotides: TGTGCCAGCAGCTCTCAGGGGCCCCTCACCGGGGAGCTGTTTTTT.

The chain has TRBV5-5 and TRBJ2-3; D might be TRBD1 (6 bases). The CDR3 loop spans 13 amino acids. Germline V gene lookup returns CDR1 SGHKS and CDR2 YYEKEE (reference sequence). V lost 4 bases, J lost 6 bases, and 12 bases lay in between. CDR3: CASSQLDRDTQYF. In DNA form, the CDR3 reads TGTGCCAGCAGCCAACTAGACAGGGATACGCAGTATTTT.

The chain is built from TRBV27 and TRBJ1-6; no firm D call. Between the trimmed V and J ends, which lost 4 bases and 7 bases, there was a span of 14 bases. CDR1 is MNHEY, CDR2 SMNVEV, per germline (reference sequence). This CDR3 contains 15 residues. This CDR3 is CASSSEQRANSPLHF. CDR3 DNA: TGTGCCAGCAGTTCCGAGCAAAGAGCGAATTCACCCCTCCACTTT.

The chain couples TRBV10-2 to TRBJ2-1; D not certain. The CDR3 length is 14 residues. V gave up 7 bases and J gave up 3 bases, with 13 bases separating them. Germline V gives CDR1 WSHSY, CDR2 SAAADI. The CDR3 reads CASNLAWDYNEQFF. The CDR3 nucleotides read TGCGCCAGCAATTTAGCATGGGACTACAATGAGCAGTTCTTC.

The table lists this clone with a few counts. The chain uses TRBV6-5 and TRBJ1-5; possible D gene TRBD1, 6 bases. V was shortened by 8 bases and J by 0 bases, with 14 bases between the two germline ends. This CDR3 has 15 residues. The germline V gene has CDR1 MNHEY and CDR2 SVGAGI. Written as DNA, the CDR3 is TGTGCCAGCCTACGGACAGTTAATAGCAATCAGCCCCAGCATTTT. Translated: CASLRTVNSNQPQHF.

This chain uses TRBV7-9 with TRBJ2-7, with 8 bases that match TRBD2. V lost 1 base, J lost 2 bases, and 16 bases stayed unmatched. This CDR3 is 19 amino acids long. CDR1 and CDR2 (germline): SEHNR, FQNEAQ (reference sequence). As DNA, the CDR3 is TGTGCCAGCAGCTTAGAGTTTACACTAGCGGCATCGTTGGCCTACGAGCAGTACTTC. Translated, it gives CASSLEFTLAASLAYEQYF.

The chain links TRBV3-1 (or the pseudogene TRBV3-2) to TRBJ2-1; D may be TRBD2 (5 bases). Germline loops: CDR1 LGHDT, CDR2 YNNKEL (reference sequence). The CDR3 sequence is 12 residues long. The V end was cut by 3 bases, the J end by 9 bases, with 9 bases between. This CDR3 reads CASSQTRGEQFF. The DNA for the CDR3 is TGTGCCAGCAGCCAGACCCGGGGTGAGCAGTTCTTC.

The chain links TRBV10-3 to TRBJ2-5; D ambiguous. Germline CDR1 ENHRY, CDR2 SYGVKD. Trimming removed 1 base from V and 4 bases from J, with 13 bases in between. The CDR3 is made up of 15 amino acids. The CDR3 DNA follows: TGTGCCATCAGTGAGTGGGGAAAGGGATCAGAGACCCAGTACTTC. Residues: CAISEWGKGSETQYF.

This clone was found a few times. The chain links TRBV7-9 to TRBJ2-3; 14 nucleotides line up with TRBD2. The CDR3 is made up of 17 amino acids. The germline V gene has CDR1 SEHNR and CDR2 FQNEAQ (reference sequence). V lost 0 bases and J lost 4; bases outside the gene matches: 3. The CDR3 DNA is TGTGCCAGCAGCTTAGCGGTGACTAGCGGGGGGGCAGATACGCAGTATTTT. It codes for CASSLAVTSGGADTQYF.

The rearrangement joins TRBV10-3 to TRBJ2-7; perhaps D is TRBD1 or TRBD2 (5 bases each). In germline, CDR1 is ENHRY, CDR2 SYGVKD. This CDR3 spans 14 amino acids. Trimming took 4 bases from V and 4 from J, leaving 14 bases between them. For the CDR3, the DNA is TGTGCCATCAGTGCCCGGGGCCAGGAGTACGAGCAGTACTTC. Protein product: CAISARGQEYEQYF.

This chain uses TRBV3-1 (or the pseudogene TRBV3-2) with TRBJ2-3, with 16 bases lining up with TRBD2. Looked up from germline, CDR1 is LGHDT and CDR2 is YNNKEL (reference sequence). CDR3 size: 19 residues. With 1 base clipped from V and 4 bases from J, the junction kept 8 bases outside the gene matches. CDR3 sequence: CASSQALGLAGGLPDTQYF. For the CDR3, the DNA is TGTGCCAGCAGCCAAGCCTTGGGACTAGCGGGAGGGCTCCCAGATACGCAGTATTTT.

This clone was found a few times. The gene calls are TRBV25-1 and TRBJ1-1; D gene unclear. Trimming shortened V by 4 bases and J by 5 bases, and 14 bases separated the two germline ends. The germline CDR1 and CDR2 sequences are MGHDK and SYGVNS. This CDR3 is 14 amino acids long. The CDR3 sequence is CASSGTGAMTEAFF. The CDR3 coding sequence is TGTGCCAGCAGTGGGACGGGCGCGATGACTGAAGCTTTCTTT.

The chain couples TRBV5-1 to TRBJ2-1; 7 nucleotides line up with TRBD2. The germline gives CDR1 SGHRS, CDR2 YFSETQ. This CDR3 comprises 15 residues. V lost 4 bases and J lost 4; bases outside the gene matches: 8. CDR3 region: CASSQSGTTYNEQFF. CDR3 sequence (DNA): TGCGCCAGCAGCCAATCCGGGACTACGTACAATGAGCAGTTCTTC.

This clone has a handful of counts. J is TRBJ2-1 and V is TRBV5-8; TRBD1 agrees at 7 bases. Germline CDR1 and CDR2: SGHTS and YDEGEE. V lost 0 bases and J lost 7; bases outside the gene matches: 10. The CDR3 has 16 amino acids. In DNA, the CDR3 is TGTGCCAGCAGCTTGGGGGACAGTCCAAGGCAGAATGAGCAGTTCTTC. This sequence encodes CASSLGDSPRQNEQFF.

The chain combines TRBV19 with TRBJ2-6, with D hard to call. V lost 3 bases, J lost 0 bases, and 15 bases lay in between. CDR1 is LNHDA, CDR2 SQIVND, per germline (reference sequence). The CDR3 contains 18 residues. CDR3 sequence reads: CASSIFIPRTSGANVLTF. The CDR3 nucleotides read TGTGCCAGTAGTATTTTCATCCCCAGGACCTCTGGGGCCAACGTCCTGACTTTC.

The V gene is TRBV2, the J gene TRBJ1-5; D uncertain. The CDR3 is made up of 13 amino acids. Per the germline V gene, CDR1 is SNHLY and CDR2 is FYNNEI. V lost 11 bases to trimming and J lost 5 bases, with 16 bases between them. CDR3 sequence: CAGGTSNHQPQHF. The CDR3 DNA follows: TGTGCCGGCGGCACCTCGAACCATCAGCCCCAGCATTTT.

The chain carries TRBV11-3 and TRBJ2-2, with D possibly TRBD1 on 6 matching bases. The germline CDR1 and CDR2 sequences are SGHNT and YENEEA. V was trimmed by 5 bases and J by 0 bases, leaving 10 bases between them. This CDR3 region has 15 residues. The CDR3 reads CASSATGSNTGELFF. For the CDR3, the DNA is TGTGCCAGCAGCGCGACAGGATCGAACACCGGGGAGCTGTTTTTT.

J is TRBJ2-5 and V is TRBV15; possible D gene TRBD1, 6 bases. Trimming stripped 4 bases from V and 7 bases from J, with 13 bases between. The V gene's germline CDR1 is LNHNV and CDR2 YYDKDF (reference sequence). This CDR3 contains 13 residues. The DNA of the CDR3 is TGTGCCACCAGCATCGACAGGTCGAGGACCCAGTACTTC. This codes for CATSIDRSRTQYF. The full variable domain, its missing parts supplied by reference TRBV15 and TRBJ2-5, is DAMVIQNPRYQVTQFGKPVTLSCSQTLNHNVMYWYQQKSSQAPKLLFHYYDKDFNNEADTPDNFQSRRPNTSFCFLDIRSPGLGDTAMYLCATSIDRSRTQYFGPGTRLLVL.

The J gene is TRBJ2-5, the V gene TRBV6-5; 7 bases are a match to TRBD1. The CDR3 sequence is 14 residues long. CDR1 and CDR2 from the germline V gene are MNHEY and SVGAGI. The V gene end was trimmed by 7 bases and the J gene end by 4 bases; junction bases not matched to a gene: 9. The CDR3 protein is CASKGGATGETQYF. In DNA form, the CDR3 reads TGTGCCAGCAAAGGGGGCGCGACGGGAGAGACCCAGTACTTC.

The chain couples TRBV19 to TRBJ2-1; possibly TRBD1 for D (5 bases). CDR1 and CDR2 from the germline V gene are LNHDA and SQIVND (reference sequence). Trimming took off 7 bases at V and 4 bases at J, with 11 bases between the two ends. This CDR3 contains 13 residues. The CDR3 region is CASKADRYNEQFF. Here the CDR3 DNA reads TGTGCCAGTAAGGCCGACAGATACAATGAGCAGTTCTTC. The complete variable domain, with remaining parts taken from reference TRBV19 and TRBJ2-1, reads DGGITQSPKYLFRKEGQNVTLSCEQNLNHDAMYWYRQDPGQGLRLIYYSQIVNDFQKGDIAEGYSVSREKKESFPLTVTSAQKNPTAFYLCASKADRYNEQFFGPGTRLTVL.

The CDR3 nucleotides read TGCGCCAGCAGCCAACCAGGACAGTCCTACGAGCAGTACTTC. Encoded protein: CASSQPGQSYEQYF. The chain links TRBV4-1 to TRBJ2-7, with D perhaps matching TRBD1 (6 bases). Germline V CDR1 and CDR2: MGHRA, YSYEKL. V was clipped by 2 bases and J by 1 base, with 9 bases between them. The CDR3 length is 14 residues.

This clone has just a few counts. The chain uses TRBV27 and TRBJ2-1, with 11 bases fitting TRBD2. With 2 bases clipped from V and 4 bases from J, the junction kept 1 base outside the gene matches. CDR3 size: 15 residues. Germline V gene lookup returns CDR1 MNHEY and CDR2 SMNVEV (reference sequence). The CDR3: CASSLLAGGYNEQFF. The CDR3 nucleotides read TGTGCCAGCAGTTTACTAGCGGGGGGTTACAATGAGCAGTTCTTC.

The V gene is TRBV2, the J gene TRBJ1-2; the D gene is possibly TRBD1 (6 bases). From germline, CDR1 is SNHLY and CDR2 FYNNEI. The germline V and J ends were trimmed by 10 bases and 8 bases, with 20 bases remaining between them. This CDR3 region has 13 residues. In nucleotides, the CDR3 is TGTGCCACTAACTTGGACAGATTGGGCGGCTACACCTTC. Protein product: CATNLDRLGGYTF. Complete variable domain (other parts from reference TRBV2 and TRBJ1-2): EPEVTQTPSHQVTQMGQEVILRCVPISNHLYFYWYRQILGQKVEFLVSFYNNEISEKSEIFDDQFSVERPDGSNFTLKIRSTKLEDSAMYFCATNLDRLGGYTFGSGTRLTVV.